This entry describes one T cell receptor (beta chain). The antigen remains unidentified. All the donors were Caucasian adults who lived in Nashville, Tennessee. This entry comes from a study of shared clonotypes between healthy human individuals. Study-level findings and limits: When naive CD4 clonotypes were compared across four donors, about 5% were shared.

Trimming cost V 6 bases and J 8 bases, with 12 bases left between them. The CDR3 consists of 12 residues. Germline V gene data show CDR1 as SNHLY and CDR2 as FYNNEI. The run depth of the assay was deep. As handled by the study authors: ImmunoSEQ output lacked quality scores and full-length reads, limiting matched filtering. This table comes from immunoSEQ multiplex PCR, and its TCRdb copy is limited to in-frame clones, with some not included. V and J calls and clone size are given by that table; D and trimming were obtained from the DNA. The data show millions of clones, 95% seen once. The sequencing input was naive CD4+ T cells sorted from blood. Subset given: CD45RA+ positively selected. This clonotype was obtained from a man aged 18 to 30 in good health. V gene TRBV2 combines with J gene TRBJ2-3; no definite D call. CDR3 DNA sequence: TGTGCCAGCAGGCTGACCACCCCTACGCAGTATTTT. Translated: CASRLTTPTQYF. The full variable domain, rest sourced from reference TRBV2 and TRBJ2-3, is EPEVTQTPSHQVTQMGQEVILRCVPISNHLYFYWYRQILGQKVEFLVSFYNNEISEKSEIFDDQFSVERPDGSNFTLKIRSTKLEDSAMYFCASRLTTPTQYFGPGTRLTVL.